This TCR beta chain was sequenced for a study of blood T cell repertoires in COVID-19. As for the study in general: PBMCs, B-cell-depleted T cells, or T cells provided the cDNA or gDNA that made up the material.

Participants, 18 to 89 years old, spanned under 25 US areas. Recovery meant two consecutive negative NP/OP PCR tests, professional clearance, or resolved symptoms. Per the original data handling: Reference gene primer amplification in the assay estimated nucleated cell counts. Using immunoSEQ multiplex PCR, the repertoire was profiled, and TCRdb retains in-frame clones only, with some absent. V and J calls and clone size are as listed in that table; D and trimming were resolved from the DNA. The table includes about 300,000 clones, around nine tenths detected once. J was trimmed by 10 bases and V by 3 bases; bases with no gene match: 4. The CDR3 length is 15 residues. The germline V gene has CDR1 LGHNA and CDR2 YSLEER.

The source of this sequence is a woman under 40 who had recovered from COVID-19. The chain links TRBV4-3 to TRBJ1-6; TRBD1 matches 12 bases. Sequencing used PBMCs or T cells enriched from blood (not recorded which). The CDR3 spells CASSQGQGAQSPLHF. In DNA, the CDR3 is TGCGCCAGCAGCCAGGGACAGGGGGCACAGTCACCCCTCCACTTT.